This T cell receptor (beta chain) is drawn from a study of vaccination and CD4 T cells after COVID-19. The overall study: Spike peptides, overlapping and drawn from SARS-CoV-2, HCoV-NL63, HCoV-OC43 and HCoV-229E, were used to stimulate cells.

General study findings and limits: Counts of SARS-CoV-2-reactive clonotypes had a median that went from approximately 21 to 40, a nonsignificant change.

Treatment meaning: roughly ten-day PBMC culture with coronavirus spike peptide pools or control peptides (ViraFEST assay). For ViraFEST, peptide pools expanded antigen-specific T cells, after which the TCRs were sequenced. In regard to this clonotype: Its target is unknown.

An Oncomine TCR Beta short-read assay was used to sequence the DNA from cultured CD4+ T cells. TCRdb called the PCR reads again in MiXCR, with one record for every CDR3 protein. The sample yields some 15,000 distinct CDR3 sequences, around 30% seen once. From germline, CDR1 is SEHNR and CDR2 FQNEAQ (reference sequence). The CDR3 is made up of 16 amino acids. V shed 4 bases and J shed 5 bases, with 21 bases lying between them. Source material: cultured CD4+ T cells from blood. The receptor was isolated from a human donor with COVID-19. J is TRBJ2-7 and V is TRBV7-9, with D possibly matching TRBD1 (6 bases). The CDR3 sequence is CASSSPRGRGGNEQYF. For the CDR3, the DNA is TGTGCCAGCAGCTCCCCTCGGGGCAGGGGCGGAAACGAGCAGTACTTC.